These T cell receptor beta chains were read from a single sample in a study of blood T cell repertoires in COVID-19. TCRdb keeps only in-frame clones here, not all; method: immunoSEQ multiplex PCR. The repertoire holds approximately 190,000 clones, with 82% as singletons. The specimen was peripheral blood. The source of these receptors is a woman aged 55 to 70 with COVID-19, enrolled during active disease. The CDR3 runs from the conserved cysteine through the conserved F or W. Each record gives: J gene, V gene, CDR3 protein.

J gene: TRBJ2-7
V gene: TRBV29-1
CDR3 protein: CSATGLLYWEQYF

J gene: TRBJ2-2
V gene: TRBV5-4
CDR3 protein: CASSLNRLDKLFF

J gene: TRBJ2-5
V gene: TRBV5-1
CDR3 protein: CASSLTSGGPGGTQYF

J gene: TRBJ2-3
V gene: TRBV7-6
CDR3 protein: CASSLGLAGVSTDTQYF

J gene: TRBJ2-1
V gene: TRBV7-8
CDR3 protein: CASSLGRSGSSVQFF

J gene: TRBJ2-1
V gene: TRBV12-3/TRBV12-4
CDR3 protein: CATSQRSDEQFF

J gene: TRBJ2-5
V gene: TRBV6-5
CDR3 protein: CASSYWLAARVETQYF

J gene: TRBJ2-1
V gene: TRBV10-3
CDR3 protein: CAISAGLYSGNEQFF

J gene: TRBJ2-6
V gene: TRBV9
CDR3 protein: CASSAQSGANVLTF

J gene: TRBJ1-2
V gene: TRBV2
CDR3 protein: CASSEGRDRGYTF

J gene: TRBJ2-2
V gene: TRBV15
CDR3 protein: CATSRDPMTGVNTGELFF

J gene: TRBJ2-4
V gene: TRBV5-6
CDR3 protein: CASSLSGLVLENIQYF

J gene: TRBJ2-1
V gene: TRBV5-1
CDR3 protein: CASSPGLAVYNEQFF

J gene: TRBJ2-3
V gene: TRBV5-8
CDR3 protein: CASSLSYARDTQYF

J gene: TRBJ2-1
V gene: TRBV6-1
CDR3 protein: CASSEAASAVYNEQFF

J gene: TRBJ2-2
V gene: TRBV9
CDR3 protein: CASSATGTNGELFF

J gene: TRBJ1-1
V gene: TRBV28
CDR3 protein: CASTGQFTEAFF

J gene: TRBJ2-7
V gene: TRBV11-2
CDR3 protein: CASSLDRGSYEQYF

J gene: TRBJ1-1
V gene: TRBV18
CDR3 protein: CASSPPQGASTEAFF

J gene: TRBJ2-3
V gene: TRBV29-1
CDR3 protein: CSVYPRGTDTQYF

J gene: TRBJ2-2
V gene: TRBV6-2/TRBV6-3
CDR3 protein: CASSLLAGLNTGELFF